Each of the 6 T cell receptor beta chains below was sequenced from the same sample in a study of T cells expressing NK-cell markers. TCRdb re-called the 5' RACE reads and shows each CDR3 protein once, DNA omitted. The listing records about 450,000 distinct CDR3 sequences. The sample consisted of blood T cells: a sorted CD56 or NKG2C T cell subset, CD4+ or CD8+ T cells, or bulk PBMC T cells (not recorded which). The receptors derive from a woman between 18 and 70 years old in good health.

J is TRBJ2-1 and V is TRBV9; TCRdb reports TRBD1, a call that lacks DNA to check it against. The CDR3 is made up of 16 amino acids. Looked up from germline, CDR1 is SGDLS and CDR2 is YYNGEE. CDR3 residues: CASGGMLGSFDNEQFF.

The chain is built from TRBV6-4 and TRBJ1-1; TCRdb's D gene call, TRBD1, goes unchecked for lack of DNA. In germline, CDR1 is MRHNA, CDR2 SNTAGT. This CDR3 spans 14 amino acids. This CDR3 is CASSDSGGRTEAFF.

The chain's CDR3 is CASIGLAGGPSTDTQYF. The J gene is TRBJ2-3, the V gene TRBV6-2 or TRBV6-3; checking the TCRdb D call of TRBD2 is not possible without DNA. The CDR3 length is 17 residues. Germline CDR1 reads MNHEY; CDR2 reads SVGEGT.

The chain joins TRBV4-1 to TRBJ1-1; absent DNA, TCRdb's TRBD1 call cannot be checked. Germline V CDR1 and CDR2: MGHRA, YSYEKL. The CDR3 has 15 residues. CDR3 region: CASSQSGTVNTEAFF.

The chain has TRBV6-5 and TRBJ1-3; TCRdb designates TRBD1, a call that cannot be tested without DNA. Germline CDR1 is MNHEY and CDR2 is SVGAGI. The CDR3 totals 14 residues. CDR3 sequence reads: CASSSDRAGNTIYF.

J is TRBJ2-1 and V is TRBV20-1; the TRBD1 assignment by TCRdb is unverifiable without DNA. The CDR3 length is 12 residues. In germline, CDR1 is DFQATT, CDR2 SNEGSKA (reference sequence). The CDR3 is CSAGDRGNEQFF.